A single T cell receptor (beta chain) is shown here with its context. Antigen: not known. V shed 3 bases and J shed 7 bases, with 10 bases lying between them. This CDR3 is 12 amino acids long. The sample belongs to a study of T cell responses to AZD1222 COVID-19 vaccine. Study-level points and caveats: The donor group comprised mostly white British people and more females; the analysis possibly underestimated clonal diversity. As reported, nearly half of all spike-specific TCRs target variant regions that are unmutated.

Data came from immunoSEQ multiplex PCR; TCRdb stores just in-frame clones and leaves some out. The sample consists of 97,000 or so clones, about 88% of them appearing once. The receptor's source is an adult in good health. Source: peripheral blood, taken on day 0 of AZD1222 vaccination. This chain joins TRBV12-3 or TRBV12-4 and TRBJ2-7, with no clear D. The CDR3 loop is CASSFPLSEQYF. The CDR3 DNA is TGTGCCAGCAGTTTCCCCCTTAGTGAGCAGTACTTC.